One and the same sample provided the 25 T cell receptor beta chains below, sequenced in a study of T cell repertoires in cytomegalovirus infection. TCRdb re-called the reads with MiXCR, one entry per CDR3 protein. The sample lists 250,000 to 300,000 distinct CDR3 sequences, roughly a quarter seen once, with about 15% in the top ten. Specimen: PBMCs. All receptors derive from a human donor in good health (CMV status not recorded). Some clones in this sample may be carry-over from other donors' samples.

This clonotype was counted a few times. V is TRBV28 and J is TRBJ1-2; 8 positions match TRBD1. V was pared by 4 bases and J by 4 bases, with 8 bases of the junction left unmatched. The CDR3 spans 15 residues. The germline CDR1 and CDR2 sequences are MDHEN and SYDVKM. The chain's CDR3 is CASSSTGEQSYGYTF. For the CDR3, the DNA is TGTGCCAGCAGTTCGACAGGGGAACAAAGCTATGGCTACACCTTC.

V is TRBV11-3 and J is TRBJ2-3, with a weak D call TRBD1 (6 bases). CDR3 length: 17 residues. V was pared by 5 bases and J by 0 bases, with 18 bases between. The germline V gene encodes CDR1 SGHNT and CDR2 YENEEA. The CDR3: CASSTGLRGTSTDTQYF. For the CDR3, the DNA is TGTGCCAGCAGCACCGGTCTGAGGGGGACCAGCACAGATACGCAGTATTTT. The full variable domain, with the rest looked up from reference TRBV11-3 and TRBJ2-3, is EAGVVQSPRYKIIEKKQPVAFWCNPISGHNTLYWYLQNLGQGPELLIRYENEEAVDDSQLPKDRFSAERLKGVDSTLKIQPAELGDSAVYLCASSTGLRGTSTDTQYFGPGTRLTVL.

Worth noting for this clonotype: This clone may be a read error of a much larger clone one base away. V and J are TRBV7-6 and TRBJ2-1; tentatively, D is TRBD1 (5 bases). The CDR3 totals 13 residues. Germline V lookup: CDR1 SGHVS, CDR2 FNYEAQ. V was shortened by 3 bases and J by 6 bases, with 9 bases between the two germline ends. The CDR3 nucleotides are TGTGCCAGCAGCTTTGGGGCACCCAATGAGCAGTTCTTC. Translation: CASSFGAPNEQFF.

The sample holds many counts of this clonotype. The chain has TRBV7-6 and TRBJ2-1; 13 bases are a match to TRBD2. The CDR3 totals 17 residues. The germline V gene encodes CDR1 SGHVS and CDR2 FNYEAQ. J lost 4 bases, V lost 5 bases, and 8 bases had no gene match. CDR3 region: CASSGPGLAGTYNEQFF. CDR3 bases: TGTGCCAGCAGCGGCCCGGGACTAGCGGGAACTTACAATGAGCAGTTCTTC.

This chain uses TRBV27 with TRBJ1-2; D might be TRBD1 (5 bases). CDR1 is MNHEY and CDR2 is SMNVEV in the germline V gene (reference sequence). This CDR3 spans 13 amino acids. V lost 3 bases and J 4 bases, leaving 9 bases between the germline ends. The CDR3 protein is CASSFSGFYGYTF. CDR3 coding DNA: TGTGCCAGCAGTTTTTCAGGGTTCTATGGCTACACCTTC.

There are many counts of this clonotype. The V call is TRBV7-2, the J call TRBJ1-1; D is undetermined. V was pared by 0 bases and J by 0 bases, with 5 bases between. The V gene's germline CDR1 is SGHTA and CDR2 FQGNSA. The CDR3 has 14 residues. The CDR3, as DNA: TGTGCCAGCAGCTTAGCGGTCATGAACACTGAAGCTTTCTTT. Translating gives CASSLAVMNTEAFF.

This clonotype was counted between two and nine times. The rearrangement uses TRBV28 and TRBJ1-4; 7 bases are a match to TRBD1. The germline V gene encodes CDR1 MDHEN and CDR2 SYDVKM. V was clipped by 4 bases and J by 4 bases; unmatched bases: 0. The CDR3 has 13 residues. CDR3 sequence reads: CASSWDSNEKLFF. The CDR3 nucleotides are TGTGCCAGCAGTTGGGACAGTAATGAAAAACTGTTTTTT.

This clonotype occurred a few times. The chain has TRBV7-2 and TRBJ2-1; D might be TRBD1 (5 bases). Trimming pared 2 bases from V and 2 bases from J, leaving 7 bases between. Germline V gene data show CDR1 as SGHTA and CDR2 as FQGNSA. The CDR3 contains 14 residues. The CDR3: CASSLRGPYNEQFF. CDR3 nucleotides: TGTGCCAGCAGCTTAAGGGGCCCCTACAATGAGCAGTTCTTC.

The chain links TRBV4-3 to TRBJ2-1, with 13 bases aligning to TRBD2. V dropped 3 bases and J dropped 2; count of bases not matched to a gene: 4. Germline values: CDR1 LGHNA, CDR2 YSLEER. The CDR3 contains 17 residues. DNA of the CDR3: TGCGCCAGCAGCCACCCAACTAGCGGGAGGGCCTACAATGAGCAGTTCTTC. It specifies CASSHPTSGRAYNEQFF.

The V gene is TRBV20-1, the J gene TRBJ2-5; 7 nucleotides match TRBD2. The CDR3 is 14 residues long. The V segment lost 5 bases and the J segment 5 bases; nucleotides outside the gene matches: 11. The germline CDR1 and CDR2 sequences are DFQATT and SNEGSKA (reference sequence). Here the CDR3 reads CSADTRLARETQYF. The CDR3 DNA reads TGCAGTGCTGACACCAGACTAGCCAGGGAGACCCAGTACTTC.

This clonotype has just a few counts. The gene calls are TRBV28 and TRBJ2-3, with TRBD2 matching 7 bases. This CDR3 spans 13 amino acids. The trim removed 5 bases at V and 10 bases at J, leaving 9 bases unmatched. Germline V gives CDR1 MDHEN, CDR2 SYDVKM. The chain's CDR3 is CASSQWGGRAQYF. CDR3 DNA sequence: TGTGCCAGCAGTCAATGGGGGGGAAGGGCGCAGTATTTT.

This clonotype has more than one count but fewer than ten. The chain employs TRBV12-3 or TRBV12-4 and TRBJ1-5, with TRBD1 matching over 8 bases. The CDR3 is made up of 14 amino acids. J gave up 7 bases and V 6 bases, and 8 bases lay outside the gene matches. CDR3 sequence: CASRPQGASQPQHF. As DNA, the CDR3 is TGTGCCAGCAGACCCCAGGGGGCTTCGCAGCCCCAGCATTTT.

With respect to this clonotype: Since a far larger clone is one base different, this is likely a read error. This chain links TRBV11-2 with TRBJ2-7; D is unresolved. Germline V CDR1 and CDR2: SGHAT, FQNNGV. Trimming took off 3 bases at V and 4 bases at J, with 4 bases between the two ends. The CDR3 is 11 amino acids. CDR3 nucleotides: TGTGCCAGCAGCTTTATTTACGAGCAGTACTTC. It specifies CASSFIYEQYF.

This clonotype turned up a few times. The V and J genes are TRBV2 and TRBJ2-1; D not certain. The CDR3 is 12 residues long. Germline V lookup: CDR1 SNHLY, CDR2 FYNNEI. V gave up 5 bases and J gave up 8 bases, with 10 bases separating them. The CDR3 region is CASSRQVHEQFF. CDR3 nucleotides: TGTGCCAGCAGTCGGCAAGTTCATGAGCAGTTCTTC.

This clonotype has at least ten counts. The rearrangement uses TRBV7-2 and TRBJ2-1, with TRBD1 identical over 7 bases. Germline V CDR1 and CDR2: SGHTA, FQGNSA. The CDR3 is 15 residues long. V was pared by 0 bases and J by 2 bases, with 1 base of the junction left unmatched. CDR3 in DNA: TGTGCCAGCAGCTTAGCGAGGGGGCCCTACAATGAGCAGTTCTTC. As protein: CASSLARGPYNEQFF.

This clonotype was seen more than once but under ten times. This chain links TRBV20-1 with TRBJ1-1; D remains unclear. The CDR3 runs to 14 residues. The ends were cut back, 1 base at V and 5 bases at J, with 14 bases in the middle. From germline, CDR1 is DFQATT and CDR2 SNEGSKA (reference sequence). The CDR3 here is CSARAYVEGTEAFF. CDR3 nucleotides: TGCAGTGCTAGAGCCTACGTTGAGGGTACTGAAGCTTTCTTT.

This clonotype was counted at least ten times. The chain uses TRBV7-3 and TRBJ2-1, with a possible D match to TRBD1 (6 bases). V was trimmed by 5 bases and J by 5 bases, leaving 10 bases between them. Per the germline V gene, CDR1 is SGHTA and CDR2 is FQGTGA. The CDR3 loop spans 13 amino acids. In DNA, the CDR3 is TGTGCCAGCAGCCCCTGGGACAACAATGAGCAGTTCTTC. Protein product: CASSPWDNNEQFF.

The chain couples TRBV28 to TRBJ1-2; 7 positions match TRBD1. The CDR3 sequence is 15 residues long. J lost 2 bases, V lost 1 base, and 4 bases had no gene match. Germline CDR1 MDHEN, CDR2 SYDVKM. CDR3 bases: TGTGCCAGCAGTTTATTCAGGGGGGGAAACTATGGCTACACCTTC. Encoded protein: CASSLFRGGNYGYTF.

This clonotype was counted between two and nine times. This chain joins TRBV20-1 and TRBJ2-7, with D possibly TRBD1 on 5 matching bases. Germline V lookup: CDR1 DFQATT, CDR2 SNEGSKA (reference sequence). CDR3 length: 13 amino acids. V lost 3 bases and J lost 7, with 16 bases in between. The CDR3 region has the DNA TGCAGTGCTAGGGCCCAGGGAATCGGAGAGCAGTACTTC. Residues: CSARAQGIGEQYF.

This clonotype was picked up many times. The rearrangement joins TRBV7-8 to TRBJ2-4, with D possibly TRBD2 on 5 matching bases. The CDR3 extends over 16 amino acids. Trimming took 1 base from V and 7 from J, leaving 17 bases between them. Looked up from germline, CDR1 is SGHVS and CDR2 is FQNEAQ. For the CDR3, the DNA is TGTGCCAGCAGCTTAGGCAGGTCGAGGACTGGGAACATTCAGTACTTC. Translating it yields CASSLGRSRTGNIQYF.

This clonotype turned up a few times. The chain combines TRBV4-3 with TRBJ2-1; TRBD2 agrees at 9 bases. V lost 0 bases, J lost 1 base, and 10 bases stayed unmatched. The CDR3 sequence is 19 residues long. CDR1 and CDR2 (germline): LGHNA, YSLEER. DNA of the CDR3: TGCGCCAGCAGCCAAGATCTCGGTAGCGGGAGTGGGTCCTACAATGAGCAGTTCTTC. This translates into CASSQDLGSGSGSYNEQFF.

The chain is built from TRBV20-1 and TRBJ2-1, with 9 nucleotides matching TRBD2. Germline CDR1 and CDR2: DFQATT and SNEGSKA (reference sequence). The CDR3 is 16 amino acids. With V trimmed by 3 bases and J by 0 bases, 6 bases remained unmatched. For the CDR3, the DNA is TGCAGTGCTAGGCCAACTAGCGGGCACTCCTACAATGAGCAGTTCTTC. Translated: CSARPTSGHSYNEQFF.

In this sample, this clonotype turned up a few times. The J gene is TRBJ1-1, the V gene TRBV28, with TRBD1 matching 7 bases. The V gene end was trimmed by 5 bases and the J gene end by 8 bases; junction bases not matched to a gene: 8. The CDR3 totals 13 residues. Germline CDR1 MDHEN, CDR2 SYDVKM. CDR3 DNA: TGTGCCAGCAGTGACCGGGACAGAGGAGAAGCTTTCTTT. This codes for CASSDRDRGEAFF. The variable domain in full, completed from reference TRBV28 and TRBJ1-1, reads DVKVTQSSRYLVKRTGEKVFLECVQDMDHENMFWYRQDPGLGLRLIYFSYDVKMKEKGDIPEGYSVSREKKERFSLILESASTNQTSMYLCASSDRDRGEAFFGQGTRLTVV.

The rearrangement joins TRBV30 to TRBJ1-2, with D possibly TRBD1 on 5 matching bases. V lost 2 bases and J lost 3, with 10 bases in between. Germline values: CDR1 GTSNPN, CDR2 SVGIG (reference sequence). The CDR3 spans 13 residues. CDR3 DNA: TGTGCCTGGAGTCGGGGGAGCGACTATGGCTACACCTTC. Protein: CAWSRGSDYGYTF. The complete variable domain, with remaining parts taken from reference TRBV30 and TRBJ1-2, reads SQTIHQWPATLVQPVGSPLSLECTVEGTSNPNLYWYRQAAGRGLQLLFYSVGIGQISSEVPQNLSASRPQDRQFILSSKKLLLSDSGFYLCAWSRGSDYGYTFGSGTRLTVV.

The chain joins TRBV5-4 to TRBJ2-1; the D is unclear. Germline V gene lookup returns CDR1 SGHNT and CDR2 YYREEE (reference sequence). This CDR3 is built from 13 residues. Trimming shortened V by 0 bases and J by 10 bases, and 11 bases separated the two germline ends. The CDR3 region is CASSLEVLDEQFF. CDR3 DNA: TGTGCCAGCAGCTTGGAAGTATTGGACGAGCAGTTCTTC. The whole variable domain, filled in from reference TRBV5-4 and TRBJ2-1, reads ETGVTQSPTHLIKTRGQQVTLRCSSQSGHNTVSWYQQALGQGPQFIFQYYREEENGRGNFPPRFSGLQFPNYSSELNVNALELDDSALYLCASSLEVLDEQFFGPGTRLTVL.